Each of the 24 T cell receptor beta chains below was sequenced from the same sample in a study of preoperative IRX-2 immunotherapy in early breast cancer. Libraries were prepared by immunoSEQ multiplex PCR; TCRdb keeps only in-frame clonotypes and omits some of them. The data show about 26,000 clones, about 81% seen once. As to treatment: preoperative locoregional IRX-2 cytokine immunotherapy. The material was lymph node tissue, obtained after IRX-2 immunotherapy. The receptors were sampled from a human donor with breast cancer.

This chain connects TRBV28 to TRBJ2-4; D may be TRBD1 or TRBD2 (5 bases each). Germline V gives CDR1 MDHEN, CDR2 SYDVKM. V was pared by 7 bases and J by 0 bases, with 10 bases between. There are 14 residues in the CDR3. For the CDR3, the DNA is TGTGCCAGCAAAAATGGGGGAGCCAAAAACATTCAGTACTTC. It codes for CASKNGGAKNIQYF.

The V gene is TRBV6-8, the J gene TRBJ2-7; the D gene is possibly TRBD1 (5 bases). The CDR3 has 14 amino acids. The germline V and J ends were trimmed by 5 bases and 5 bases, with 16 bases remaining between them. CDR1 is MNHGY, CDR2 SAAAGT, per germline. CDR3 residues: CASSPSGLENEQYV. CDR3 bases: TGTGCCAGCAGTCCCTCAGGGCTTGAGAACGAGCAGTACGTC.

This chain connects TRBV28 to TRBJ1-4; D remains unclear. Trimming left V 6 bases short and J 3 bases short, with 14 bases between. CDR1 and CDR2 (germline): MDHEN, SYDVKM. The CDR3 totals 15 residues. CDR3 protein: CASSRRGGANEKLFF. The CDR3 DNA reads as TGTGCCAGCAGCCGCCGCGGTGGGGCTAATGAAAAACTGTTTTTT. Together with reference TRBV28 and TRBJ1-4, the CDR3 gives the full variable domain: DVKVTQSSRYLVKRTGEKVFLECVQDMDHENMFWYRQDPGLGLRLIYFSYDVKMKEKGDIPEGYSVSREKKERFSLILESASTNQTSMYLCASSRRGGANEKLFFGSGTQLSVL.

J is TRBJ2-7 and V is TRBV2, with TRBD2 identical over 14 bases. V lost 2 bases, J lost 0 bases, and 6 bases stayed unmatched. This CDR3 is 18 amino acids long. The germline V gene has CDR1 SNHLY and CDR2 FYNNEI. The CDR3 nucleotides read TGTGCCAGCAGTGAATTGGGGACTAGCGGGGGAAACTCCTACGAGCAGTACGTC. Translated, it gives CASSELGTSGGNSYEQYV.

This chain joins TRBV7-1 and TRBJ2-7; 7 nucleotides match TRBD1. TRBV7-1 is treated as an ORF (open reading frame) with a function not yet certain. Trimming at V came to 4 bases and at J to 1 base, leaving 10 bases not matched to a gene. CDR3 size: 16 residues. The CDR3 region has the DNA TGTGCCAGCAGCTTAGCCGCCGGGACAGAGTCCTACGAGCAGTACTTC. It is translated as CASSLAAGTESYEQYF.

The chain couples TRBV6-8 to TRBJ2-7; tentatively, D is TRBD2 (5 bases). Germline loops: CDR1 MNHGY, CDR2 SAAAGT. The CDR3 extends over 13 amino acids. Trimming pared 5 bases from V and 4 bases from J, leaving 12 bases between. The CDR3 DNA sequence: TGTGCCAGCAGTAAACAGACGGGGTACGAGCAGTACTTC. It is translated as CASSKQTGYEQYF.

J is TRBJ2-2 and V is TRBV6-8; no clear D gene. CDR1 and CDR2 (germline): MNHGY, SAAAGT. V lost 0 bases and J 6 bases, leaving 11 bases between the germline ends. CDR3 length equals 15 residues. The CDR3 loop is CASSYSPDSSGELFF. CDR3 coding DNA: TGTGCCAGCAGTTACTCCCCCGATTCGTCCGGGGAGCTGTTTTTT.

This clone was counted a few times. The V and J genes are TRBV6-4 and TRBJ2-7, with TRBD2 identical over 7 bases. The germline gives CDR1 MRHNA, CDR2 SNTAGT. The V gene end was trimmed by 5 bases and the J gene end by 0 bases; junction bases not matched to a gene: 10. The CDR3 spans 16 residues. The CDR3 sequence is CASSYGLAVGSYEQYF. The CDR3 nucleotides are TGTGCCAGCAGTTACGGGCTAGCGGTGGGCTCCTACGAGCAGTACTTC.

The J gene is TRBJ2-5, the V gene TRBV6-8, with 10 bases fitting TRBD2. Germline V lookup: CDR1 MNHGY, CDR2 SAAAGT. The CDR3 runs to 14 residues. V lost 6 bases and J lost 1; bases outside the gene matches: 2. The DNA for the CDR3 is TGTGCCAGCAGACTAGCGGGGAGCCAAGAGACCCAGTACTTC. Residues: CASRLAGSQETQYF.

V gene TRBV6-8 combines with J gene TRBJ1-5; 8 nucleotides agree with TRBD1. The CDR3 has 16 residues. The J segment lost 1 base and the V segment lost 2 bases, leaving 4 bases of the junction unmatched. Germline lookup yields CDR1 MNHGY and CDR2 SAAAGT. The CDR3 DNA follows: TGTGCCAGCAGTTACGTTCGGGACAGGAGCAATCAGCCCCAGCATTTT. Its translation: CASSYVRDRSNQPQHF.

The chain joins TRBV6-8 to TRBJ2-5, with a weak D call TRBD2 (5 bases). Trimming stripped 6 bases from V and 3 bases from J, with 8 bases between. Per the germline V gene, CDR1 is MNHGY and CDR2 is SAAAGT. This CDR3 comprises 12 residues. The CDR3: CASSPGEETQYF. CDR3 bases: TGTGCCAGCAGCCCCGGGGAAGAGACCCAGTACTTC.

The chain has TRBV18 and TRBJ1-1; D gene uncertain. Per the germline V gene, CDR1 is KGHSH and CDR2 is LQKENI. Trimming cost V 6 bases and J 1 base, with 6 bases left between them. The CDR3 totals 12 residues. The DNA of the CDR3 is TGTGCCAGCTCGTGGGCGAACACTGAAGCTTTCTTT. Its protein product is CASSWANTEAFF. Looking up the rest from reference TRBV18 and TRBJ1-1 gives the full variable domain: NAGVMQNPRHLVRRRGQEARLRCSPMKGHSHVYWYRQLPEEGLKFMVYLQKENIIDESGMPKERFSAEFPKEGPSILRIQQVVRGDSAAYFCASSWANTEAFFGQGTRLTVV.

The CDR3 DNA is TGTGCCAGCTCACCCGTGGGGGCAGAACTAAACTATGGCTACACCTTC. As protein: CASSPVGAELNYGYTF. This rearrangement joins TRBV18 to TRBJ1-2; possible D gene TRBD1, 6 bases. CDR3 length: 16 residues. Germline CDR1 and CDR2: KGHSH and LQKENI. Between the trimmed V and J ends, which lost 3 bases and 2 bases, there was a span of 16 bases.

The V call is TRBV18, the J call TRBJ2-7; D is unresolved. CDR3 length: 15 amino acids. Between the trimmed V and J ends, which lost 3 bases and 4 bases, there was a span of 16 bases. The V gene's germline CDR1 is KGHSH and CDR2 LQKENI. The DNA for the CDR3 is TGTGCCAGCTCACCCCCGTTCGAGTCCTTGTACGAGCAGTACTTC. Translated, it gives CASSPPFESLYEQYF.

The chain uses TRBV6-7 and TRBJ1-1; D remains ambiguous. TRBV6-7 is treated as an ORF (open reading frame) with a function not yet certain. V was pared by 6 bases and J by 1 base, with 6 bases between. The CDR3 extends over 12 amino acids. CDR3 sequence: CASSLRNTEAFF. CDR3 DNA: TGTGCCAGCAGCCTACGGAACACTGAAGCTTTCTTT.

The chain has TRBV15 and TRBJ2-3, with D tentatively TRBD2 (6 bases). Trimming shortened V by 0 bases and J by 1 base, and 11 bases separated the two germline ends. The CDR3 runs to 16 residues. Looked up from germline, CDR1 is LNHNV and CDR2 is YYDKDF (reference sequence). This CDR3 is CATSRDRGIGTDTQYF. CDR3 sequence (DNA): TGTGCCACCAGCAGAGATCGGGGGATCGGCACAGATACGCAGTATTTT.

The chain combines TRBV23-1 with TRBJ2-7; D is perhaps TRBD1 or TRBD2 (5 bases each). Being an ORF, TRBV23-1 has a function that is uncertain. CDR3 length: 16 amino acids. V was shortened by 6 bases and J by 5 bases, with 23 bases between the two germline ends. CDR3 nucleotide sequence: TGCGCCAGCAGCTTGGGGCCAGGACTCCGTAAGGACGAGCAGTACGTC. Amino acids: CASSLGPGLRKDEQYV.

This sequence joins TRBV10-3 and TRBJ2-5, with 8 bases fitting TRBD2. This CDR3 region has 16 residues. V was pared by 0 bases and J by 1 base, with 4 bases of the junction left unmatched. Germline CDR1 and CDR2: ENHRY and SYGVKD. The CDR3 nucleotides are TGTGCCATCAGTGAGTCGAGGACTAGCCGCCAAGAGACCCAGTACTTC. It codes for CAISESRTSRQETQYF.

The V gene is TRBV5-1, the J gene TRBJ2-3; D is ambiguous. The germline gives CDR1 SGHRS, CDR2 YFSETQ. V dropped 4 bases and J dropped 2 bases, with 20 bases sitting between them. The CDR3 has 17 amino acids. The CDR3 is CASSRTRQTINTDTQYF. In DNA, the CDR3 is TGCGCCAGCAGCCGGACCAGGCAGACCATTAACACAGATACGCAGTATTTT.

V gene TRBV30 combines with J gene TRBJ1-2; D is uncertain. V lost 3 bases and J 7 bases, leaving 18 bases between the germline ends. This CDR3 contains 14 residues. Germline V gene lookup returns CDR1 GTSNPN and CDR2 SVGIG (reference sequence). CDR3 sequence reads: CAWRVRGRVVGYTF. The CDR3, as DNA: TGTGCCTGGAGGGTCCGGGGTCGGGTAGTTGGCTACACCTTC. Variable domain in full (rest from reference TRBV30 and TRBJ1-2): SQTIHQWPATLVQPVGSPLSLECTVEGTSNPNLYWYRQAAGRGLQLLFYSVGIGQISSEVPQNLSASRPQDRQFILSSKKLLLSDSGFYLCAWRVRGRVVGYTFGSGTRLTVV.

Here the CDR3 DNA reads TGCGCCAGCAGCTTGGGCTCCGTGTCTAGCACAGATACGCAGTATTTT. It codes for CASSLGSVSSTDTQYF. The chain couples TRBV5-1 to TRBJ2-3; D is uncertain. CDR1 SGHRS and CDR2 YFSETQ come from the germline V gene. There are 16 residues in the CDR3. V lost 0 bases and J 0 bases, leaving 11 bases between the germline ends.

The chain carries TRBV1 and TRBJ1-2; the table's D gene call, TRBD1, was not cross checked with the DNA. TRBV1 is labeled a pseudogene. This CDR3 spans 15 amino acids. The CDR3 DNA reads TGCGCCAGCAGCTATGGACAGGGGAGCAATGGCGGCTACACCTTC. Protein product: CASSYGQGSNGGYTF.

The chain employs TRBV28 and TRBJ1-1; 10 positions agree with TRBD1. This CDR3 is 15 amino acids long. Germline trimming cut 6 bases from V and 2 bases from J; bases unmatched to any gene: 6. Germline CDR1 reads MDHEN; CDR2 reads SYDVKM. The CDR3 DNA follows: TGTGCCAGCAGCTCGGGGGACAGGGGAAACACTGAAGCTTTCTTT. Its translation: CASSSGDRGNTEAFF.

The chain combines TRBV11-3 with TRBJ1-5, with a weak D call TRBD1 (5 bases). With 1 base removed from V and 3 bases from J, the gap between germline ends came to 7 bases. The CDR3 has 14 amino acids. Germline-derived CDR1 and CDR2 are SGHNT and YENEEA. CDR3 sequence (DNA): TGTGCCAGCAGCTTAGGACAGTTCAATCAGCCCCAGCATTTT. Its translation is CASSLGQFNQPQHF.